This T cell receptor beta chain is drawn from a study of shared clonotypes between healthy human individuals. General study findings and limits: Despite large depth, sorted-subset datasets appeared incompletely sequenced.

Repertoires were generated with immunoSEQ multiplex PCR, while TCRdb's copy carries only in-frame clones and drops some. The table lists a few hundred thousand clones, roughly 97% of them singletons, with roughly 0.05% in the top ten. On this clone: Its antigen is undetermined.

Trimming shortened V by 0 bases and J by 0 bases, and 9 bases separated the two germline ends. Germline V gene sequence: CDR1 SGDLS, CDR2 YYNGEE. The CDR3 is 16 residues long. Sequencing input: naive CD4+ T cells sorted from blood. As for subset: CD45RA+ positively selected. V is TRBV9 and J is TRBJ2-2; D unclear. This TCR came from a woman aged 25 to 39 in good health. CDR3 nucleotides: TGTGCCAGCAGCGTAGTAGTTGGCCCGAACACCGGGGAGCTGTTTTTT. Translated: CASSVVVGPNTGELFF.